This T cell receptor (beta chain) emerged from a study of blood T cell repertoires in COVID-19. The CDR3 is made up of 13 amino acids. Looked up from germline, CDR1 is SSHAT and CDR2 is FNYEAQ (reference sequence). Between the trimmed V and J ends, which lost 2 bases and 3 bases, there was a span of 5 bases. The data were produced by immunoSEQ multiplex PCR, yet TCRdb's version contains in-frame clones alone and is incomplete. Of some 120,000 clones listed, more than 75% are singletons. The sequence was obtained from a woman aged 45-60 years with acute or convalescent COVID-19. The specimen was peripheral blood. This chain links TRBV7-7 with TRBJ2-1, with D uncertain. The CDR3 is CASSLRVYNEQFF. The CDR3 bases are TGTGCCAGCAGCTTACGGGTCTACAATGAGCAGTTCTTC.